This T cell receptor beta chain was retrieved from a study of identical twins (dated by TCRdb to 2016 to 2017). Notes on the research overall: To test whether fetal clonotypes persist, the study used deep sequencing on TCR alpha and beta repertoires from monozygotic twins, unrelated adults of various ages, and cord blood. Replicate twin experiments were performed at different times using different library preparation protocols to rule out contamination. Broader findings and caveats from the paper: Invariant T cells such as MAIT and iNKT could partly confound zero-insertion analyses, although diverse VJ usage argued against such confounding for most clonotypes. Out-of-frame TCR alpha sequences shared between twins showed an excess of low generation-probability sequences compared with coincidental sharing between unrelated individuals. Abundant cord blood beta clonotypes had fewer insertions, young adult naive repertoires showed a similar but weaker trend, and memory repertoires showed no such trend. Because the same donors could not be followed over many years, the conclusions relied on cross-sectional statistical analysis. Out-of-frame TCR alpha sharing in monozygotic twins was systematically underestimated by recombination models, whereas sharing between unrelated individuals was in agreement with the recombination models. The excess sharing between twins in beta out-of-frame sequences was weaker because fewer shared sequences reduced the signal-to-noise ratio.

CDR1 MGHDK and CDR2 SYGVNS are derived from the germline V gene. From cysteine to phenylalanine, the CDR3 is 12 amino acids long. Kept here is only the CDR3 DNA, which spans 36 bases and is read in frame from base 1. The trim is 6 bases for V and 7 bases for J, with a gap of 9 bases between the germline ends. Only healthy Caucasian donors were included. Three unrelated non-twin adults were also sequenced: a male aged 18 to 30, a male aged 50 to 59 and a female aged 50 to 59. Miltenyi CD45RO+ enrichment and human naive T-cell isolation kits were used to isolate memory (CD45RO+) and naive T cells from PBMC. The library was generated by 5' RACE. Sequencer: Illumina HiSeq 2000. Template switching added a universal primer binding site, and the final cDNA carried a unique molecular identifier that allowed TCR cDNA molecules to be counted accurately. First-strand cDNA for TCR alpha and beta chains was synthesized from specific primers in the conserved constant-segment region. To control for contamination, every cDNA library carried two barcodes: a SMART-Mk sample barcode plus Illumina barcodes. TruSeq adapter sequences along with Illumina sample barcodes were introduced in two successive PCR steps. Sequencing of the TCR alpha and beta cDNA libraries was done on the Illumina HiSeq platform using custom primers. The authors' pipeline ran thus. Unique molecular identifiers were extracted from raw reads with MiGEC, and CDR3 positions were determined with MiXCR. Recombination models were inferred per individual with the repgenHMM and IGoR tools using an EM algorithm. The tcR package in R was used for shared clonotype analysis, with sharing normalized by the product of cloneset sizes. To study raw recombination without the effects of thymic and clonal selection, out-of-frame nonproductive sequences were analyzed. The public reads were reprocessed in TCRdb via fastp at Q25 and MiXCR, keeping in-frame beta chains. Rows are unified per CDR3 protein, each entry keeping the most common DNA and genes. TCRdb's processing, not the authors', yielded these V and J calls. The sample table contains under 400,000 distinct CDR3 sequences; only one count was recorded for 9% to 10% of them. The ten largest clones capture 8% to 9.5% of the sample.

Note on this clonotype: This receptor's antigen is unknown. There are no base qualities to consult, and no much larger clone falls within one base.

This TCR was sampled from a woman between 50 and 59 years old in good health. Source material: naive T cells sorted from blood. The cell subset or site label for this specimen denotes: cells isolated with a human naive T-cell isolation kit. The chain links TRBV25-1 with TRBJ1-4; too little of a D gene remains to name it. The CDR3 region: CASSLSVEKLFF. The DNA sequence reads TGTGCCAGCAGCCTATCAGTTGAAAAACTGTTTTTT.